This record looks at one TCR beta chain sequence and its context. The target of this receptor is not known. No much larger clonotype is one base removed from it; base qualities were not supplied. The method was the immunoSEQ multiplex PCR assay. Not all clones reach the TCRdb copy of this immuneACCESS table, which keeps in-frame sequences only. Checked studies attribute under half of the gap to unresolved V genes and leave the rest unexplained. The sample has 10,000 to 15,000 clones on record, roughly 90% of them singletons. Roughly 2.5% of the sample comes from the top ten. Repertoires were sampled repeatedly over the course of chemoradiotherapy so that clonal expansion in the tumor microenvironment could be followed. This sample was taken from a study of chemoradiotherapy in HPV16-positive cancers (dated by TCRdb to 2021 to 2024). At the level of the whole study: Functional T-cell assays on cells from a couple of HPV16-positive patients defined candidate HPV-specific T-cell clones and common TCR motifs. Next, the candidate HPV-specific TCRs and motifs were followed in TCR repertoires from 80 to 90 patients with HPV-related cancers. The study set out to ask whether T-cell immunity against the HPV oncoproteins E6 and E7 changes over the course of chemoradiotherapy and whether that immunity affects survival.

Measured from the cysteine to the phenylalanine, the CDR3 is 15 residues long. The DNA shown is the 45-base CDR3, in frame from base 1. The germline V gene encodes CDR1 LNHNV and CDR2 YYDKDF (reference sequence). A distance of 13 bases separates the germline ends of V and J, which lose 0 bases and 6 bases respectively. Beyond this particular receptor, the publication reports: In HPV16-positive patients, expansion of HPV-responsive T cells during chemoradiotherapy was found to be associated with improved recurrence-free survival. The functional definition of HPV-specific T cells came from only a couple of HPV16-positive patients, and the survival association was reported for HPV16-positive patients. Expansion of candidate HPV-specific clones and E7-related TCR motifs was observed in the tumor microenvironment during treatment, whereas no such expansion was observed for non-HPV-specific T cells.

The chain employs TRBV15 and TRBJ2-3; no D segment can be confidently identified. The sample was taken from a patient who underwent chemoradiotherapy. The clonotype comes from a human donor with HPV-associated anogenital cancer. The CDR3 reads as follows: CATSRDVSHGDTQYF. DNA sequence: TGTGCCACCAGCAGAGATGTCTCCCACGGGGATACGCAGTATTTT.